This T cell receptor (beta chain) was documented in a study of T cells after yellow fever vaccination. In the study overall: It was SMART-Seq v4 Ultra Low Input that prepared the fractions with low cell numbers. Study results and caveats: Only a small proportion of the clonotypes turned up in both the CD4 and the CD8 compartments, likely arising from convergent recombination. Subsequent booster samples again held most clones from primary vaccination (96% CD4, roughly 91% CD8).

Germline assignment: CDR1 MNHEY and CDR2 SMNVEV (reference sequence). Trimming cost V 5 bases and J 6 bases; bases outside gene matches: 12. CDR3 length: 15 amino acids. The study made its TCR cDNA through 5'RACE template switching. That step introduced a universal primer site along with UMIs. TCRdb independently ran MiXCR on the 5' RACE reads; one entry per CDR3 protein. The table shows some 120,000 distinct CDR3 sequences, with 8% to 9.5% occurring only once. This clonotype appeared many times. Its specificity is unknown. This sample comprised CD8+ T cells sorted from PBMCs, obtained 45 days after the yellow fever booster vaccination. This TCR was recovered from a man aged 25 to 40 who received the YFV17D yellow fever vaccine. The genes are TRBV27 and TRBJ2-7, with 8 bases aligning to TRBD1. The CDR3 loop is CASSPFGVGTGEQYF. The CDR3 bases are TGTGCCAGCAGTCCGTTCGGGGTCGGGACAGGCGAGCAGTACTTC.